This T cell receptor (beta chain) was obtained from a study of T cell responses to AZD1222 COVID-19 vaccine. Findings and limits, study-wide: Most donors were white British and more were female, and clonal diversity was possibly underestimated. CD4 TCRs linked to vaccination spanned spike, dominating at 160-218 and 743-854.

Looked up from germline, CDR1 is LGHNA and CDR2 is YNFKEQ. Losses at the gene ends were 5 bases for V and 9 bases for J; bases not matched to a gene: 6. This CDR3 is 13 amino acids long. TCRdb's copy holds only in-frame clones and misses some; the assay was immunoSEQ multiplex PCR. The sample consists of roughly 120,000 clones, 80% to 85% of them appearing once. As concerns this clone: The antigen remains unidentified.

The sample was peripheral blood, taken on day 0 of AZD1222 vaccination. This chain links TRBV4-2 with TRBJ1-4; TRBD1 aligns across 7 bases. This TCR derives from an adult in good health. CDR3 in DNA: TGTGCCAGCAGCACCGGGACAGTGCAAAAACTGTTTTTT. Translation: CASSTGTVQKLFF.